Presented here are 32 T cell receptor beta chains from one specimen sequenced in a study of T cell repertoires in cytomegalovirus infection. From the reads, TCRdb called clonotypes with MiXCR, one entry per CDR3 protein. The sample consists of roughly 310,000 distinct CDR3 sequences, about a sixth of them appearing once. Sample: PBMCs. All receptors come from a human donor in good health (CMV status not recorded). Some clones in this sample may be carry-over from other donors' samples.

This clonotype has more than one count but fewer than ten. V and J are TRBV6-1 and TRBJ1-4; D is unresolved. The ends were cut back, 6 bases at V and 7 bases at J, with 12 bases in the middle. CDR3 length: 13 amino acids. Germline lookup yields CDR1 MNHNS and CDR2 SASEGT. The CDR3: CASSYMDGEKLFF. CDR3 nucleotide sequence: TGTGCCAGCAGCTATATGGACGGTGAAAAACTGTTTTTT.

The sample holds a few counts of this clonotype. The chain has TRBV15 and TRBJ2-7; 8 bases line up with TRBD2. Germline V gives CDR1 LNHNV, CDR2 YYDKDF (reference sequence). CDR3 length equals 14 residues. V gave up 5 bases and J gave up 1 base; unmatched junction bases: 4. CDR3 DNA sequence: TGTGCCACCAGCGCTCGCGGGGGGTCCTACGAGCAGTACTTC. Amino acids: CATSARGGSYEQYF.

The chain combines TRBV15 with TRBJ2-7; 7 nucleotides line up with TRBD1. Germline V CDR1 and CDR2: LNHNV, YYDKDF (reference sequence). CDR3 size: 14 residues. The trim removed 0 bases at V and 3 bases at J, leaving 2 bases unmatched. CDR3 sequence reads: CATSRDPGGYEQYF. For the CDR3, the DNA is TGTGCCACCAGCAGAGATCCAGGGGGCTACGAGCAGTACTTC. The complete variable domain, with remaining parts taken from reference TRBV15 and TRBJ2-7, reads DAMVIQNPRYQVTQFGKPVTLSCSQTLNHNVMYWYQQKSSQAPKLLFHYYDKDFNNEADTPDNFQSRRPNTSFCFLDIRSPGLGDTAMYLCATSRDPGGYEQYFGPGTRLTVT.

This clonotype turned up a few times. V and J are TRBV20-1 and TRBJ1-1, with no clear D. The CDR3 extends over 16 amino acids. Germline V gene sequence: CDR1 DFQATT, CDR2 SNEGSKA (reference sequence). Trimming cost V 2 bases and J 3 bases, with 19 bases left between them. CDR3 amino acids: CSARSVGEPWDTEAFF. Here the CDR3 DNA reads TGCAGTGCTAGATCGGTCGGAGAGCCGTGGGACACTGAAGCTTTCTTT.

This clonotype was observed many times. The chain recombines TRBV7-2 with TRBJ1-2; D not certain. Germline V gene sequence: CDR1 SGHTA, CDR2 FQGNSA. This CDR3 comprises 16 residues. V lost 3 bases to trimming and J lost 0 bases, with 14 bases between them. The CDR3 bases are TGTGCCAGCAGCTTCCCGGTCTGGGGAGCTAACTATGGCTACACCTTC. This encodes CASSFPVWGANYGYTF.

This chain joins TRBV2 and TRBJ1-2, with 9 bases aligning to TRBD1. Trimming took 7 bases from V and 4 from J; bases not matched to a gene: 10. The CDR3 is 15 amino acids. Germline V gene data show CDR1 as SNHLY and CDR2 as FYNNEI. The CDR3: CASITRTGEGYGYTF. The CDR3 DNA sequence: TGTGCCAGCATTACACGGACAGGGGAGGGCTATGGCTACACCTTC.

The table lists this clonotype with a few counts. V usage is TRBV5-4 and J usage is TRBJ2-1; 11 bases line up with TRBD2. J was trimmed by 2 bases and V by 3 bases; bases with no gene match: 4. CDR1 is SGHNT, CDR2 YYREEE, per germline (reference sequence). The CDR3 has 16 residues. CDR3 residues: CASSSSGGPPYNEQFF. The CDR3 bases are TGTGCCAGCAGCTCTAGCGGGGGGCCCCCCTACAATGAGCAGTTCTTC.

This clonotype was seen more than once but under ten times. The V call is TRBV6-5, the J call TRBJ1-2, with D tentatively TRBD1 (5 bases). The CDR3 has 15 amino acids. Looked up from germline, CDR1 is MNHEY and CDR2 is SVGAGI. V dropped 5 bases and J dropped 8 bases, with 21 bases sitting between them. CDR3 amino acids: CASSRDGALPGGYTF. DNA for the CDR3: TGTGCCAGCAGTCGGGACGGAGCCCTTCCGGGCGGCTACACCTTC.

CDR3 sequence (DNA): TGCAGTGCTACCGGGACTAGCGGGTACGAGCAGTACTTC. Protein product: CSATGTSGYEQYF. This chain joins TRBV20-1 and TRBJ2-7; 12 bases map to TRBD2. CDR1 is DFQATT, CDR2 SNEGSKA, per germline (reference sequence). V shed 4 bases and J 4 bases; nucleotides not matched to a gene: 2. The CDR3 sequence is 13 residues long.

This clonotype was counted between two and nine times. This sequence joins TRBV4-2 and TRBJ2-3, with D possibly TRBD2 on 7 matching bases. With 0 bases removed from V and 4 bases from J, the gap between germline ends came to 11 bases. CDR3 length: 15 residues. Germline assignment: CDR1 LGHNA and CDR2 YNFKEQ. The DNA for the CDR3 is TGTGCCAGCAGCCAAGATGGGCGGGGGCCAGATACGCAGTATTTT. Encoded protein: CASSQDGRGPDTQYF.

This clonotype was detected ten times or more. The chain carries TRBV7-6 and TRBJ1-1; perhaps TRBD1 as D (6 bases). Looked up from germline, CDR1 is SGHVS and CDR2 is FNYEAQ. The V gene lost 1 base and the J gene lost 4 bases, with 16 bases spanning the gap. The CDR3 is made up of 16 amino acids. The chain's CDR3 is CASSLDREGGLTEAFF. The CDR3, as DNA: TGTGCCAGCAGCTTAGACAGGGAAGGAGGCCTCACTGAAGCTTTCTTT.

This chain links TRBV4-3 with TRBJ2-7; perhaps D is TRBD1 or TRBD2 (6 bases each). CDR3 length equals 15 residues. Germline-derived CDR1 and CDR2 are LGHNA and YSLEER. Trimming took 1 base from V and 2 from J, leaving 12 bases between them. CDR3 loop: CASSQGGGRTYEQYF. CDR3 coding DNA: TGCGCCAGCAGCCAAGGAGGGGGGCGTACCTACGAGCAGTACTTC.

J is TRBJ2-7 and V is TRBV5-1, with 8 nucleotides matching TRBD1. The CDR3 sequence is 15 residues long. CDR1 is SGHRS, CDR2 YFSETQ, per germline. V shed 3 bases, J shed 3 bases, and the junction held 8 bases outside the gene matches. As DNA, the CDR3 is TGCGCCAGCAGCTACCGACAGGGGAGAAGCTACGAGCAGTACTTC. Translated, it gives CASSYRQGRSYEQYF. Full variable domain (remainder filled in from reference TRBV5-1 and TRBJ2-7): KAGVTQTPRYLIKTRGQQVTLSCSPISGHRSVSWYQQTPGQGLQFLFEYFSETQRNKGNFPGRFSGRQFSNSRSEMNVSTLELGDSALYLCASSYRQGRSYEQYFGPGTRLTVT.

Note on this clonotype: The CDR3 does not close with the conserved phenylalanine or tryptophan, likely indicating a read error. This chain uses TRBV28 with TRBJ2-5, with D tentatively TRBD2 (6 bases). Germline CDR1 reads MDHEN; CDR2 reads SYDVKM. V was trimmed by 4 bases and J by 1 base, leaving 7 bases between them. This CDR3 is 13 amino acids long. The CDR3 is CASSSGLQETQYS. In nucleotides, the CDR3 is TGTGCCAGCAGTTCGGGACTCCAAGAGACCCAGTACTCC.

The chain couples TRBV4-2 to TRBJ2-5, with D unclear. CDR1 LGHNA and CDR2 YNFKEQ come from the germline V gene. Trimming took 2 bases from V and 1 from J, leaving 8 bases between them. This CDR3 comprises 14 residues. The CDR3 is CASSQRIAQETQYF. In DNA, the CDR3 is TGTGCCAGCAGCCAACGTATAGCCCAAGAGACCCAGTACTTC.

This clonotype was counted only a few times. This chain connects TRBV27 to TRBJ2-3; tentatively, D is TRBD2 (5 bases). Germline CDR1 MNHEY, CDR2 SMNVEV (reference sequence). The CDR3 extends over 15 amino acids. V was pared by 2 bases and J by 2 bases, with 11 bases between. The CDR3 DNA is TGTGCCAGCAGTTTAGGGAGCGGATCCACAGATACGCAGTATTTT. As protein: CASSLGSGSTDTQYF.

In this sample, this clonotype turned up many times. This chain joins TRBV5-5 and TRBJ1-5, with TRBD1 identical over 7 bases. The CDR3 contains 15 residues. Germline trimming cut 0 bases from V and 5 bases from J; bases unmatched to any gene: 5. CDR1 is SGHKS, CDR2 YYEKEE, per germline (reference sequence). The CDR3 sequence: CASSLAVGGDQPQHF. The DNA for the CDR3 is TGTGCCAGCAGCTTGGCGGTAGGGGGCGATCAGCCCCAGCATTTT.

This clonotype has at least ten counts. CDR3 amino acids: CASSLGAYWTGPNEKLFF. The CDR3 DNA is TGTGCCAGCAGCCTGGGTGCTTACTGGACAGGCCCTAATGAAAAACTGTTTTTT. The rearrangement uses TRBV5-6 and TRBJ1-4, with 7 bases that match TRBD1. The CDR3 has 18 residues. CDR1 is SGHDT and CDR2 is YYEEEE in the germline V gene. The ends lost 4 bases at V and 3 bases at J; junction bases unmatched: 15.

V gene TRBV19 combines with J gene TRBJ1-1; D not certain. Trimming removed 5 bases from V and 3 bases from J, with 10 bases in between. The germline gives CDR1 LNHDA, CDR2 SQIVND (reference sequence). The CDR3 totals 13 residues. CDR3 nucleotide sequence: TGTGCCAGTAGTTCCTTTTTCGACACTGAAGCTTTCTTT. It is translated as CASSSFFDTEAFF.

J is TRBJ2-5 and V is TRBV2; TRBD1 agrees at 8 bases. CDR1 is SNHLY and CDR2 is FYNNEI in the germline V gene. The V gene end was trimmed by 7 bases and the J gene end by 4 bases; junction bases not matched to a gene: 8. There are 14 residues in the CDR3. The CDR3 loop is CASTPDRGRETQYF. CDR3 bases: TGTGCCAGCACCCCAGACAGGGGTCGAGAGACCCAGTACTTC.

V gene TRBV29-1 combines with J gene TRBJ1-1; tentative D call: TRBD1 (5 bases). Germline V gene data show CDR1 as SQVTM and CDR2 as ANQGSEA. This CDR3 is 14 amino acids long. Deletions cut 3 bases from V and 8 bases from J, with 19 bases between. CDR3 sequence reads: CSVDRMGDGAEAFF. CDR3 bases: TGCAGCGTTGATAGGATGGGGGACGGGGCAGAAGCTTTCTTT. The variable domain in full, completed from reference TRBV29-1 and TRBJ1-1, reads SAVISQKPSRDICQRGTSLTIQCQVDSQVTMMFWYRQQPGQSLTLIATANQGSEATYESGFVIDKFPISRPNLTFSTLTVSNMSPEDSSIYLCSVDRMGDGAEAFFGQGTRLTVV.

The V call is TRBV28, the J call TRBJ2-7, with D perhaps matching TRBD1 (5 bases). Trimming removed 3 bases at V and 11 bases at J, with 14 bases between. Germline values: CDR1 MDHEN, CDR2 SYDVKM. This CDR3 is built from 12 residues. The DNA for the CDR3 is TGTGCCAGCAGTTTTCTAGACAGACCGGAGTACTTC. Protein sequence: CASSFLDRPEYF.

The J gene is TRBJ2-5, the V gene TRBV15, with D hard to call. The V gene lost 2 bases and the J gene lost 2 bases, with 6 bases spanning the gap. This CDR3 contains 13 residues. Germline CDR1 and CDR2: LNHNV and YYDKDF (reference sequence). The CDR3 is CATSRQAQETQYF. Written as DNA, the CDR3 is TGTGCCACCAGCAGACAGGCTCAAGAGACCCAGTACTTC.

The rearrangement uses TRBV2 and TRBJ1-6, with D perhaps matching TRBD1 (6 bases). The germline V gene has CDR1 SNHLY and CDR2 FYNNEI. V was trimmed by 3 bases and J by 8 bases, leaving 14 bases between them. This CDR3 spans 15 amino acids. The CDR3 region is CASSEQMGADSPLHF. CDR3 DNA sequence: TGTGCCAGCAGTGAGCAGATGGGGGCTGATTCACCCCTCCACTTT.

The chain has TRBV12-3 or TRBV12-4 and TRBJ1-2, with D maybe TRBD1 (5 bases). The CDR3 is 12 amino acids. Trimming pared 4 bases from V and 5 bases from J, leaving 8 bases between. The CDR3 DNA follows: TGTGCCAGCAGTTCCCAGGGATATGGCTACACCTTC. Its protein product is CASSSQGYGYTF.

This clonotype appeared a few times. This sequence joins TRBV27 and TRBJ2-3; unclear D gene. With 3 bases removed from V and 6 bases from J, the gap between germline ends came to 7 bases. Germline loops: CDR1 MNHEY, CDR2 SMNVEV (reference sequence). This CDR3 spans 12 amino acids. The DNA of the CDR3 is TGTGCCAGCAGTTTTTTCGGGGATACGCAGTATTTT. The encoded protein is CASSFFGDTQYF.

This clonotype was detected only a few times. CDR3 coding DNA: TGCAGTGCTAGAGACAGGTGGACCTACAATGAGCAGTTCTTC. Protein sequence: CSARDRWTYNEQFF. This chain connects TRBV20-1 to TRBJ2-1; the D is unclear. The ends were cut back, 0 bases at V and 2 bases at J, with 8 bases in the middle. This CDR3 has 14 amino acids. Per germline, CDR1 DFQATT and CDR2 SNEGSKA (reference sequence).

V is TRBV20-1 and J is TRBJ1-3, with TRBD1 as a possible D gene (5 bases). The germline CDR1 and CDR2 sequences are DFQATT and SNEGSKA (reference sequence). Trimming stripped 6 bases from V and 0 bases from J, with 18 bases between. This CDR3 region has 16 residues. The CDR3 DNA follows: TGCAGTGCGATTCGTACTGGGGCAGCCTCTGGAAACACCATATATTTT. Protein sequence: CSAIRTGAASGNTIYF.

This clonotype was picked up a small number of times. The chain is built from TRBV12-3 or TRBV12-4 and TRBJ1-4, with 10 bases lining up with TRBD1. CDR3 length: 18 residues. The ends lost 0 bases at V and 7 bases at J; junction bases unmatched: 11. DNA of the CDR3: TGTGCCAGCAGTTTAGCTTGGACAGGGGGGGTTGGAAGTGAAAAACTGTTTTTT. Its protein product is CASSLAWTGGVGSEKLFF.

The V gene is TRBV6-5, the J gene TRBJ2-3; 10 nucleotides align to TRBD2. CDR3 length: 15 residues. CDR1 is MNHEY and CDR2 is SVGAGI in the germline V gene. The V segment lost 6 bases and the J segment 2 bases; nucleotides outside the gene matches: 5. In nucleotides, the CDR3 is TGTGCCAGCAGCCTAGCGGGGGTGGTCACAGATACGCAGTATTTT. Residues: CASSLAGVVTDTQYF.

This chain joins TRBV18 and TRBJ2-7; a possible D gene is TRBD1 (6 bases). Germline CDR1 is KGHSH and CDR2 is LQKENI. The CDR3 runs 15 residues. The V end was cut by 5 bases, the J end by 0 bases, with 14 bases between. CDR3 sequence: CASSTAGDPSYEQYF. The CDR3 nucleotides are TGTGCCAGCTCAACCGCAGGGGATCCCTCCTACGAGCAGTACTTC.

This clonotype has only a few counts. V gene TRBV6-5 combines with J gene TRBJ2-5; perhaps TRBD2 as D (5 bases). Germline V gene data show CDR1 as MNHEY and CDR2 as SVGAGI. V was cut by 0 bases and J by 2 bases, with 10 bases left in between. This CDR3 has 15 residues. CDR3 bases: TGTGCCAGCAGTTACTCGACGGGAACTCAAGAGACCCAGTACTTC. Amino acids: CASSYSTGTQETQYF.